This TCR beta chain was retrieved from a study of blood T cell repertoires in COVID-19. Study in general: The study drew acute and convalescent COVID-19 samples from the United States, Italy and Spain. PBMCs, B-cell-depleted T cells, or T cells provided the cDNA or gDNA that made up the material.

CDR1 LGHNA and CDR2 YSLEER come from the germline V gene. Trimming took 1 base from V and 5 from J; bases not matched to a gene: 4. The CDR3 runs 15 residues. This clone was seen only once. As originally analysed: Cell counts per sample came from amplifying reference gene primers. TCRdb's copy holds only in-frame clones and misses some; the assay was immunoSEQ multiplex PCR. V, J and clone size derive from that table, while D and trimming were established from the DNA sequence. The sample contains 120,000 to 150,000 clones, almost 85% of which appear only once. Sequenced: PBMCs or T cells enriched from blood (not recorded which). This sequence joins TRBV4-3 and TRBJ2-7; 11 nucleotides line up with TRBD2. The receptor was derived from a man aged 35-49 years with acute COVID-19. The CDR3 sequence: CASSQVAGGPNEQYF. As DNA, the CDR3 is TGCGCCAGCAGCCAAGTAGCGGGGGGGCCCAACGAGCAGTACTTC.